A selection of T cell receptor beta chains follows, all from one sample in a study of T cell responses to AZD1222 COVID-19 vaccine. Libraries were prepared by immunoSEQ multiplex PCR; TCRdb keeps only in-frame clonotypes and omits some of them. The table records some 110,000 clones, around 88% of them present only once. The specimen comprised peripheral blood, sampled 28 days after the second AZD1222 dose. All receptors come from an adult who received the AZD1222 COVID-19 vaccine. Both conserved end residues are part of each CDR3. The D gene is left open where the match is weak. Rows give clone size only sometimes, using once, few, many, or a class for an expanded clone.

CDR3: CASSRTPGVQTQYF
DNA: TGTGCCAGCAGCCGTACTCCTGGGGTGCAGACCCAGTACTTC
V: TRBV9
J: TRBJ2-5
length: 14
size: NA
D: NA

CDR3: CASSLDFPSSYNEQFF
DNA: TGTGCCAGCAGCTTAGATTTCCCGAGCTCCTACAATGAGCAGTTCTTC
V: TRBV11-2
J: TRBJ2-1
length: 16
size: once
D: NA

CDR3: CASSLIGAYEQYF
DNA: TGTGCCAGCAGCTTAATAGGGGCCTACGAGCAGTACTTC
V: TRBV7-3
J: TRBJ2-7
length: 13
size: NA
D: NA

CDR3: CASSSSQGTRNQPQHF
DNA: TGTGCCAGCAGCTCCTCGCAGGGTACCCGCAATCAGCCCCAGCATTTT
V: TRBV11-2
J: TRBJ1-5
length: 16
size: NA
D: NA

CDR3: CSVRTGADTQYF
DNA: TGCAGCGTTCGGACAGGGGCAGATACGCAGTATTTT
V: TRBV29-1
J: TRBJ2-3
length: 12
size: NA
D: TRBD1

CDR3: CASSVTREEGDTQYF
DNA: TGTGCCAGCAGCGTCACGCGGGAGGAGGGAGATACGCAGTATTTT
V: TRBV9
J: TRBJ2-3
length: 15
size: NA
D: TRBD2

CDR3: CASSQGAGGNTIYF
DNA: TGTGCCAGCAGCCAGGGGGCGGGAGGAAACACCATATATTTT
V: TRBV3-1/TRBV3-2
J: TRBJ1-3
length: 14
size: once
D: NA

CDR3: CASSPQGSNTEAFF
DNA: TGTGCCAGCTCACCACAGGGCTCAAACACTGAAGCTTTCTTT
V: TRBV18
J: TRBJ1-1
length: 14
size: NA
D: NA

CDR3: CASSLLSAWAGELFF
DNA: TGTGCCAGCAGTTTATTATCTGCGTGGGCCGGGGAGCTGTTTTTT
V: TRBV27
J: TRBJ2-2
length: 15
size: NA
D: NA

CDR3: CASSPRVDSYEQYF
DNA: TGTGCCAGCAGCCCTAGGGTAGATTCCTACGAGCAGTACTTC
V: TRBV11-3
J: TRBJ2-7
length: 14
size: NA
D: NA

CDR3: CAWSVPTGGDGYTF
DNA: TGTGCCTGGAGTGTCCCTACAGGGGGTGATGGCTACACCTTC
V: TRBV30
J: TRBJ1-2
length: 14
size: NA
D: TRBD1

CDR3: CASSPGQGDEKLFF
DNA: TGCGCCAGCAGCCCCGGACAGGGCGATGAAAAACTGTTTTTT
V: TRBV5-1
J: TRBJ1-4
length: 14
size: NA
D: TRBD1

CDR3: CSVFTGTGSFEQYF
DNA: TGCAGCGTGTTCACCGGGACAGGGTCCTTTGAGCAGTACTTC
V: TRBV29-1
J: TRBJ2-7
length: 14
size: NA
D: TRBD1

CDR3: CASSLGTSLGYTF
DNA: TGTGCCAGCAGCCTCGGGACCTCTTTGGGCTACACCTTC
V: TRBV6-5
J: TRBJ1-2
length: 13
size: NA
D: NA

CDR3: CASSMGEVYSPLHF
DNA: TGTGCCAGCAGTATGGGGGAGGTGTATTCACCCCTCCACTTT
V: TRBV7-9
J: TRBJ1-6
length: 14
size: NA
D: NA

CDR3: CASSFPTGGARETQYF
DNA: TGCGCCAGCAGCTTCCCAACAGGGGGCGCGAGGGAGACCCAGTACTTC
V: TRBV5-1
J: TRBJ2-5
length: 16
size: NA
D: TRBD1

CDR3: CASSRTDRALEAFF
DNA: TGTGCCAGCAGTCGAACTGACAGGGCCCTTGAAGCTTTCTTT
V: TRBV6-5
J: TRBJ1-1
length: 14
size: NA
D: TRBD1

CDR3: CASSQRTVPEAFF
DNA: TGTGCCAGCAGCCAAAGGACAGTCCCTGAAGCTTTCTTT
V: TRBV7-9
J: TRBJ1-1
length: 13
size: NA
D: NA

CDR3: CATSVLDTQYF
DNA: TGTGCCACCAGTGTGTTAGATACGCAGTATTTT
V: TRBV24-1
J: TRBJ2-3
length: 11
size: NA
D: NA

CDR3: CASRPDRLNTEAFF
DNA: TGTGCCAGCAGGCCGGACCGACTGAACACTGAAGCTTTCTTT
V: TRBV2
J: TRBJ1-1
length: 14
size: NA
D: NA

CDR3: CASSTWRATYEQYF
DNA: TGTGCCAGCAGCACATGGAGGGCCACCTACGAGCAGTACTTC
V: TRBV7-2
J: TRBJ2-7
length: 14
size: NA
D: NA

CDR3: CASSLGTGSNTQYF
DNA: TGCGCCAGCAGCCTAGGGACAGGCTCAAATACGCAGTATTTT
V: TRBV5-1
J: TRBJ2-3
length: 14
size: NA
D: TRBD1

CDR3: CASSYPPGGAYEQYF
DNA: TGTGCCAGCAGTTATCCGCCGGGGGGGGCCTACGAGCAGTACTTC
V: TRBV6-2/TRBV6-3
J: TRBJ2-7
length: 15
size: NA
D: TRBD2

CDR3: CASRPLAGGQETQYF
DNA: TGTGCCAGCAGACCTCTAGCGGGGGGACAAGAGACCCAGTACTTC
V: TRBV6-2/TRBV6-3
J: TRBJ2-5
length: 15
size: once
D: TRBD2

CDR3: CASSSGGTSGRATEQFF
DNA: TGTGCCAGCAGCTCAGGGGGAACTAGCGGGAGGGCCACTGAGCAGTTCTTC
V: TRBV7-2
J: TRBJ2-1
length: 17
size: NA
D: TRBD2

CDR3: CASARPPRNEKLFF
DNA: TGTGCCAGCGCCCGGCCACCTCGGAATGAAAAACTGTTTTTT
V: TRBV19
J: TRBJ1-4
length: 14
size: NA
D: NA

CDR3: CASSLPGGYEQYF
DNA: TGTGCCAGTAGCCTTCCGGGCGGCTACGAGCAGTACTTC
V: TRBV19
J: TRBJ2-7
length: 13
size: NA
D: NA

CDR3: CASSMTVLAGDSDTQYF
DNA: TGTGCCAGCAGCATGACTGTTCTAGCGGGGGACTCAGATACGCAGTATTTT
V: TRBV9
J: TRBJ2-3
length: 17
size: NA
D: TRBD2

CDR3: CASLDRGNTEAFF
DNA: TGTGCCAGCCTTGACAGGGGAAACACTGAAGCTTTCTTT
V: TRBV27
J: TRBJ1-1
length: 13
size: NA
D: TRBD1

CDR3: CSVPGTSGSWGEQFF
DNA: TGCAGCGTTCCCGGGACTAGCGGGAGTTGGGGTGAGCAGTTCTTC
V: TRBV29-1
J: TRBJ2-1
length: 15
size: NA
D: TRBD2

CDR3: CASSSNGLGRGTGELFF
DNA: TGTGCCAGCAGCTCCAATGGACTTGGTCGCGGCACCGGGGAGCTGTTTTTT
V: TRBV7-2
J: TRBJ2-2
length: 17
size: NA
D: NA

CDR3: CASSPIGGGTEAFF
DNA: TGTGCCAGCAGCCCCATCGGAGGGGGGACTGAAGCTTTCTTT
V: TRBV7-2
J: TRBJ1-1
length: 14
size: NA
D: NA